These 12 T cell receptor beta chains came from one sample sequenced in a study of blood T cell repertoires in COVID-19 (dated by TCRdb to about 2020). The library came from the immunoSEQ multiplex PCR assay. TCRdb re-hosts the immuneACCESS table, in-frame sequences only. Its copies lack some clones; in the studies checked, an unresolved V gene accounts for under half of them, and the cause for the rest is not known. This sample has about 140,000 clones in its table, and over 75% of those were observed once. Less than 3% of the sample rests with the top ten. Input material: PBMCs or T cells enriched from blood (not recorded which). The receptors derive from a woman between 45 and 65 years old who had recovered from COVID-19.

V is TRBV7-9 and J is TRBJ2-5; TRBD1 might be the D (6 bases). V was clipped by 3 bases and J by 5 bases, with 7 bases between them. The germline CDR1 and CDR2 sequences are SEHNR and FQNEAQ (reference sequence). CDR3 length: 12 amino acids. CDR3 bases: TGTGCCAGCAGCTTCCAGGGGGAGACCCAGTACTTC. Amino acid sequence: CASSFQGETQYF.

This chain joins TRBV19 and TRBJ1-3; tentative D call: TRBD1 (5 bases). The V end lost 10 bases, the J end lost 0 bases, and 13 bases lay between the germline ends. The CDR3 runs 14 residues. Germline V gene lookup returns CDR1 LNHDA and CDR2 SQIVND (reference sequence). The CDR3: CANIQASSGNTIYF. As DNA, the CDR3 is TGTGCCAATATACAGGCGAGCTCTGGAAACACCATATATTTT.

This clone was detected once. This chain links TRBV7-2 with TRBJ2-2; 7 positions match TRBD2. Germline trimming cut 5 bases from V and 7 bases from J; bases unmatched to any gene: 4. The CDR3 is 13 residues long. Germline CDR1 is SGHTA and CDR2 is FQGNSA. The CDR3 region is CASSRTSRGELFF. CDR3 sequence (DNA): TGTGCCAGCAGCCGGACTAGTCGCGGGGAGCTGTTTTTT.

The rearrangement joins TRBV7-9 to TRBJ1-5; D may be TRBD1 (5 bases). The V and J ends lost 1 base and 1 base respectively, with 5 bases between them. The germline V gene has CDR1 SEHNR and CDR2 FQNEAQ (reference sequence). The CDR3 spans 14 residues. The CDR3 loop is CASSLEGSNQPQHF. Written as DNA, the CDR3 is TGTGCCAGCAGCTTAGAGGGGAGCAATCAGCCCCAGCATTTT.

The CDR3 DNA reads TGTGCCAGCAGCCAAGAATCATCAGGGCCATACGAGCAGTACTTC. It specifies CASSQESSGPYEQYF. J is TRBJ2-7 and V is TRBV4-2; maybe TRBD1 (5 bases). CDR1 is LGHNA, CDR2 YNFKEQ, per germline. The CDR3 has 15 amino acids. V gave up 0 bases and J gave up 4 bases, with 13 bases separating them.

J is TRBJ1-3 and V is TRBV12-3 or TRBV12-4; TRBD1 matches 9 bases. The V and J ends lost 3 bases and 7 bases, in that order; junction bases with no gene match: 1. CDR3 length: 13 residues. Written as DNA, the CDR3 is TGTGCCAGCAGTTTCGACAGGGGGAACACCATATATTTT. It codes for CASSFDRGNTIYF.

V usage is TRBV2 and J usage is TRBJ1-1; 9 bases match TRBD1. Germline lookup yields CDR1 SNHLY and CDR2 FYNNEI. The CDR3 spans 13 residues. The V gene end was trimmed by 1 base and the J gene end by 10 bases; junction bases not matched to a gene: 4. CDR3 sequence (DNA): TGTGCCAGCAGTGAAGGGACAGGGGTGTCAGCTTTCTTT. Translating gives CASSEGTGVSAFF.

The chain recombines TRBV5-1 with TRBJ1-5; TRBD1 is a possible D gene (6 bases). The CDR3 contains 14 residues. Trimming pared 5 bases from V and 4 bases from J, leaving 13 bases between. Germline CDR1 SGHRS, CDR2 YFSETQ. CDR3 region: CASSLDSLNQPQHF. CDR3 nucleotide sequence: TGCGCCAGCAGTCTGGACAGCCTTAATCAGCCCCAGCATTTT.

V gene TRBV3-1 (or the pseudogene TRBV3-2) combines with J gene TRBJ2-5; 7 bases fit TRBD2. The ends lost 0 bases at V and 2 bases at J; junction bases unmatched: 6. The length of the CDR3 is 16 residues. Germline assignment: CDR1 LGHDT and CDR2 YNNKEL (reference sequence). DNA of the CDR3: TGTGCCAGCAGCCAAGATGTGGCTAGCGGACAAGAGACCCAGTACTTC. This codes for CASSQDVASGQETQYF.

In this sample, this clone turned up once. The CDR3, as DNA: TGTGCCTGGGGGCTCAACTATGGCTACACCTTC. Its translation is CAWGLNYGYTF. The V gene is TRBV30, the J gene TRBJ1-2; no clear D gene. Trimming took 5 bases from V and 2 from J, leaving 6 bases between them. The CDR3 spans 11 residues. Looked up from germline, CDR1 is GTSNPN and CDR2 is SVGIG (reference sequence). The whole variable domain, remainder taken from reference TRBV30 and TRBJ1-2, is SQTIHQWPATLVQPVGSPLSLECTVEGTSNPNLYWYRQAAGRGLQLLFYSVGIGQISSEVPQNLSASRPQDRQFILSSKKLLLSDSGFYLCAWGLNYGYTFGSGTRLTVV.

The V gene is TRBV11-3, the J gene TRBJ1-6; D unclear. The V gene lost 5 bases and the J gene lost 8 bases, with 16 bases spanning the gap. The germline CDR1 and CDR2 sequences are SGHNT and YENEEA. This CDR3 is built from 15 residues. The CDR3, as DNA: TGTGCCAGCAGCCCCCGCCTAGAGAGGGATTCACCCCTCCACTTT. It is translated as CASSPRLERDSPLHF.

A few counts support this clone. V usage is TRBV6-2 or TRBV6-3 and J usage is TRBJ2-7; TRBD1 matches 7 bases. The CDR3 extends over 15 amino acids. Trimming took 6 bases from V and 10 from J; bases not matched to a gene: 18. The V gene's germline CDR1 is MNHEY and CDR2 SVGEGT. CDR3 region: CASSPRPGQLTRQYF. CDR3 DNA: TGTGCCAGCAGCCCTAGGCCGGGACAGCTTACGAGACAGTACTTC.